A selection of T cell receptor beta chains follows, all from one sample in a study of regulatory T cells in long-lasting Graves disease. TCRdb re-called the multiplex PCR reads through MiXCR, storing one row per CDR3 protein. The sample gives hundreds of thousands of distinct CDR3 sequences, about 15% of which show up once; just under 25% is in the top ten. Separately, the same data were catalogued under a study of T cells in Graves' hyperthyroidism and ophthalmopathy.

The specimen comprised peripheral blood mononuclear cells (PBMCs), sampled at new diagnosis, from a patient treated with antithyroid drugs. The receptors stem from a woman in her forties or fifties with Graves disease. The CDR3 runs from the conserved cysteine through the conserved F or W. A D gene is named only where the DNA matches it firmly. Rows give clone size only sometimes, using once, few, many, or a class for an expanded clone.

cdr3_aa | cdr3_nt | v_call | clone_size | d_call | j_call
CASSLGPRYEQYF | TGTGCCAGCAGTTTGGGACCACGGTACGAGCAGTACTTC | TRBV2 | . | . | TRBJ2-7
CASSEGIFAFF | TGTGCCAGCAGCGAGGGAATCTTCGCTTTCTTT | TRBV14 | . | . | TRBJ1-1
CASSLGTSGGARNNEQFF | TGTGCCAGCAGCCTCGGGACTAGCGGGGGGGCCCGGAACAATGAGCAGTTCTTC | TRBV11-3 | many | TRBD2 | TRBJ2-1
CASSLFAGGETQYF | TGTGCCAGCAGTTTATTCGCAGGGGGTGAGACCCAGTACTTC | TRBV12-3/TRBV12-4 | many | TRBD1 | TRBJ2-5
CSAIKTVNYEQYF | TGCAGTGCCATTAAGACAGTGAACTACGAGCAGTACTTC | TRBV20-1 | many | . | TRBJ2-7
CASSLNFGGEQYF | TGTGCCAGCAGCTTAAACTTTGGCGGCGAGCAGTACTTC | TRBV7-3 | many | . | TRBJ2-7
CASSSDRDVNTEAFF | TGTGCCAGCAGTTCCGATCGGGACGTTAACACTGAAGCTTTCTTT | TRBV28 | many | . | TRBJ1-1
CSVEGGFPPVLYGYTF | TGCAGCGTTGAAGGCGGGTTCCCGCCCGTCCTCTATGGCTACACCTTC | TRBV29-1 | . | . | TRBJ1-2
CATSDSLGTVEFF | TGTGCCACCAGTGATTCACTAGGGACAGTTGAGTTCTTC | TRBV24-1 | many | TRBD1 | TRBJ2-1
CASSLVQGTGELFF | TGTGCCAGCAGCTTGGTACAGGGGACCGGGGAGCTGTTTTTT | TRBV5-6 | . | TRBD1 | TRBJ2-2
CASSMDRDTYSPLHF | TGTGCCAGTAGTATGGACCGGGACACCTATTCACCCCTCCACTTT | TRBV19 | . | . | TRBJ1-6
CASSPDRDTEAFF | TGTGCCAGCAGCCCAGACCGGGACACTGAAGCTTTCTTT | TRBV11-2 | many | . | TRBJ1-1
CASSSMVATEAFF | TGCGCCAGCAGCTCCATGGTCGCGACTGAAGCTTTCTTT | TRBV5-1 | . | . | TRBJ1-1
CASSQLHNRDSYSNQPQHF | TGTGCCAGTAGTCAACTCCACAATCGGGACAGTTATAGCAATCAGCCCCAGCATTTT | TRBV19 | . | TRBD1 | TRBJ1-5
CASSLALGDRTTEAFF | TGTGCCAGCAGTTTAGCGCTTGGGGACAGGACGACTGAAGCTTTCTTT | TRBV12-3/TRBV12-4 | many | TRBD1 | TRBJ1-1
CASSLFDSPRGSPLHF | TGTGCCAGCAGTTTATTTGACTCCCCCAGGGGTTCACCCCTCCACTTT | TRBV12-3/TRBV12-4 | few | . | TRBJ1-6
CASSQGTSGNTIYF | TGTGCCAGCAGCCAAGGGACGTCTGGAAACACCATATATTTT | TRBV6-1 | many | . | TRBJ1-3
CSASLAPSTDTQYF | TGCAGTGCTAGTCTAGCCCCTAGCACAGATACGCAGTATTTT | TRBV20-1 | many | . | TRBJ2-3
CASRLAVLAGVGDTQYF | TGTGCCAGCAGGCTCGCGGTCCTAGCGGGGGTCGGAGATACGCAGTATTTT | TRBV12-3/TRBV12-4 | many | TRBD2 | TRBJ2-3
CASSPGGHDYGYTF | TGTGCCAGCAGTCCAGGGGGCCATGACTATGGCTACACCTTC | TRBV7-3 | few | TRBD1 | TRBJ1-2
CASSTPGLASNSPLHF | TGTGCCAGCAGCACCCCGGGTCTAGCATCGAATTCACCCCTCCACTTT | TRBV14 | . | . | TRBJ1-6
CSVETRGRVQETQYF | TGCAGCGTTGAGACCCGGGGTAGGGTCCAAGAGACCCAGTACTTC | TRBV29-1 | . | . | TRBJ2-5
CASSLSGDLNTEAFF | TGTGCCAGCAGTTTATCAGGAGATTTGAACACTGAAGCTTTCTTT | TRBV28 | many | . | TRBJ1-1
CSARDPVGPHGYTF | TGCAGTGCTAGAGATCCAGTCGGGCCCCATGGCTACACCTTC | TRBV20-1 | many | . | TRBJ1-2
CASSLSGSSGANVLTF | TGTGCCAGCAGTTTAAGTGGTAGCTCTGGGGCCAACGTCCTGACTTTC | TRBV12-3/TRBV12-4 | few | . | TRBJ2-6
CASSVSGGPGEQYF | TGTGCCAGTAGTGTGAGCGGGGGGCCGGGCGAGCAGTACTTC | TRBV19 | . | TRBD2 | TRBJ2-7
CASSYSRKGGTEAFF | TGTGCCAGCAGTTACTCGAGGAAGGGGGGCACTGAAGCTTTCTTT | TRBV6-2/TRBV6-3 | . | . | TRBJ1-1